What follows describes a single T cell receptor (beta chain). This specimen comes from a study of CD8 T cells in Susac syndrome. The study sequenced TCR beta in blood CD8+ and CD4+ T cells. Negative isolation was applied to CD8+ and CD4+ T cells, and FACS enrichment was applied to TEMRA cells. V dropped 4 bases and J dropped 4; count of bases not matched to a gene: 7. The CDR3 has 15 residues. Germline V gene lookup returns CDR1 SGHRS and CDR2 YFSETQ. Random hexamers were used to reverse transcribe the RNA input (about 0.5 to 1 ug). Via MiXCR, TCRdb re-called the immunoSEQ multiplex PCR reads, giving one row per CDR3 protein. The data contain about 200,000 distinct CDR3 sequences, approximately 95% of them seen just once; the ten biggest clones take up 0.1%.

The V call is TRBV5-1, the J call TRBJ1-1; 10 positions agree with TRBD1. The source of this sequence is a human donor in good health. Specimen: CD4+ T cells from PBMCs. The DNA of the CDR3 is TGCGCCAGCAGCACGGGACAGGGGATGGTCACTGAAGCTTTCTTT. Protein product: CASSTGQGMVTEAFF. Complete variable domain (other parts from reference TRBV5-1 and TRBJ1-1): KAGVTQTPRYLIKTRGQQVTLSCSPISGHRSVSWYQQTPGQGLQFLFEYFSETQRNKGNFPGRFSGRQFSNSRSEMNVSTLELGDSALYLCASSTGQGMVTEAFFGQGTRLTVV.